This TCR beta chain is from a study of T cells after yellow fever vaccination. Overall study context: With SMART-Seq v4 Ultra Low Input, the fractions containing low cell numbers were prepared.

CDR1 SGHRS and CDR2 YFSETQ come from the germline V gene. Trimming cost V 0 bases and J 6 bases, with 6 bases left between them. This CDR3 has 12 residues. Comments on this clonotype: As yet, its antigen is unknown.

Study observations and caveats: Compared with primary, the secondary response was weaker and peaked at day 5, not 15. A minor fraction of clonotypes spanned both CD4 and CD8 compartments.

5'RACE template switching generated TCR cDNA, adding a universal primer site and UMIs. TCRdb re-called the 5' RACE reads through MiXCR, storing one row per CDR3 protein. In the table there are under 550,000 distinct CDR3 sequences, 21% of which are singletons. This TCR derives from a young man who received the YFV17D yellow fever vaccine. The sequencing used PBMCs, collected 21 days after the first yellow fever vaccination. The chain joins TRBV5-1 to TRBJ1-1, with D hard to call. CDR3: CASSLDGAEAFF. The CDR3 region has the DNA TGCGCCAGCAGCTTGGATGGGGCTGAAGCTTTCTTT.